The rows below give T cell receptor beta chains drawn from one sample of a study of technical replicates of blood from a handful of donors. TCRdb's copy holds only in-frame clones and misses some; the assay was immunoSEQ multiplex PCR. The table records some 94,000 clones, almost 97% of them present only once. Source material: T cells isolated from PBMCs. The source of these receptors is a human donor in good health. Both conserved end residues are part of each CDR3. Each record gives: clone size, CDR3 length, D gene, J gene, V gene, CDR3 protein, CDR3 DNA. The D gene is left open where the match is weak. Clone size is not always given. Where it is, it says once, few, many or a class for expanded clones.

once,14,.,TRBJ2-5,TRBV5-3,CARSLRAHQETQYF,TGTGCCAGAAGCTTAAGAGCCCACCAAGAGACCCAGTACTTC
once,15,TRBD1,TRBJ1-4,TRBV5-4,CASSLGDRGLEKLFF,TGTGCCAGCAGCTTGGGGGACAGGGGGCTTGAAAAACTGTTTTTT
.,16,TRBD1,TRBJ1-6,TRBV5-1,CASSLEGQGRRSPLHF,TGCGCCAGCAGCTTGGAAGGACAGGGGAGACGATCACCCCTCCACTTT
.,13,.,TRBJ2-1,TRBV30,CAWTGSSYNEQFF,TGTGCCTGGACCGGGAGCTCCTACAATGAGCAGTTCTTC
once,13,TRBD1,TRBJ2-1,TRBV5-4,CASGQGTRNEQFF,TGTGCCAGTGGACAGGGGACGAGGAATGAGCAGTTCTTC
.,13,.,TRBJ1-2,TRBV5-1,CASSLDGVYGYTF,TGCGCCAGCAGCTTGGACGGGGTCTATGGCTACACCTTC
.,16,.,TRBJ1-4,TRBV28,CASSSYREATNEKLFF,TGTGCCAGCAGTTCGTACAGGGAAGCAACTAATGAAAAACTGTTTTTT
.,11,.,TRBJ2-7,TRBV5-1,CASSSPSEQYF,TGCGCCAGCAGCTCCCCTAGCGAGCAGTACTTC
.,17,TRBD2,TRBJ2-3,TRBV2,CASRLGTSSFSTDTQYF,TGTGCCAGCCGCCTGGGGACTAGCAGCTTCAGCACAGATACGCAGTATTTT
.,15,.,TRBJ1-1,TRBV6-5,CASIPRGGKNTEAFF,TGTGCCAGCATCCCCCGGGGGGGGAAGAACACTGAAGCTTTCTTT
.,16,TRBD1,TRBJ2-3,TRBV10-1,CATKENGQGPTDTQYF,TGCGCCACTAAAGAGAATGGACAGGGACCCACAGATACGCAGTATTTT
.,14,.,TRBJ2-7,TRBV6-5,CASTPWGTYYEQYF,TGTGCCAGCACCCCCTGGGGCACCTACTACGAGCAGTACTTC
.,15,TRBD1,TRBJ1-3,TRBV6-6,CASSGTASLGNTIYF,TGTGCCAGCTCCGGGACAGCGAGTTTAGGAAACACCATATATTTT
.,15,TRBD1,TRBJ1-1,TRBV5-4,CASSLGTGGNTEAFF,TGTGCCAGCAGCTTAGGTACAGGGGGCAACACTGAAGCTTTCTTT
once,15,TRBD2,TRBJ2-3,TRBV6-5,CASRLLAGGTDTQYF,TGTGCCAGCAGATTACTAGCGGGAGGTACAGATACGCAGTATTTT
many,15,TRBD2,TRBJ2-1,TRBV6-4,CASSDSSGSYNEQFF,TGTGCCAGCAGTGACTCTAGCGGGAGCTACAATGAGCAGTTCTTC
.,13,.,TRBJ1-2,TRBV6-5,CASSPSGTPGYTF,TGTGCCAGCAGTCCCTCCGGGACTCCAGGCTACACCTTC
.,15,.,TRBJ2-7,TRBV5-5,CASSLNPGHQYEQYF,TGTGCCAGCAGCTTAAACCCGGGACACCAATACGAGCAGTACTTC
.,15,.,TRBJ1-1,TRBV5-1,CASSPGGQINTEAFF,TGCGCCAGCAGCCCGGGGGGGCAGATCAACACTGAAGCTTTCTTT
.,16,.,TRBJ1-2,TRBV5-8,CASSLAEGIGVGGYTF,TGTGCCAGCAGCTTGGCCGAGGGAATTGGAGTTGGCGGCTACACCTTC
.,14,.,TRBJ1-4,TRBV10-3,CAISERGQNEKLFF,TGTGCCATCAGTGAGCGTGGACAGAATGAAAAACTGTTTTTT
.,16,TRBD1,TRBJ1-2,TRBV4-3,CASSQARQGPNYGYTF,TGCGCCAGCAGCCAAGCCAGACAGGGTCCTAACTATGGCTACACCTTC
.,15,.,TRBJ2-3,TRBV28,CASTGRGLSTDTQYF,TGTGCCAGCACTGGAAGGGGCCTCAGCACAGATACGCAGTATTTT
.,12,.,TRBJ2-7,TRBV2,CASGSPSYEQYF,TGTGCCAGCGGGAGCCCCTCCTACGAGCAGTACTTC
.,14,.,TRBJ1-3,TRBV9,CASSVVESGNTIYF,TGTGCCAGCAGCGTAGTAGAATCTGGAAACACCATATATTTT
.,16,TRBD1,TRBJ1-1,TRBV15,CATSRDFGTDSYEAFF,TGTGCCACCAGCAGAGATTTCGGGACAGATTCTTATGAAGCTTTCTTT
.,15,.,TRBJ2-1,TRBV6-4,CASSDVGGRGNEQFF,TGTGCCAGCAGTGACGTCGGTGGCAGGGGCAATGAGCAGTTCTTC
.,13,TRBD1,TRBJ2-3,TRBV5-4,CASSFGQGDTQYF,TGTGCCAGCAGCTTTGGACAGGGAGATACGCAGTATTTT
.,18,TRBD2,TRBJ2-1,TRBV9,CASSVAPGVEREDNEQFF,TGTGCCAGCAGCGTAGCCCCTGGGGTCGAGCGGGAGGACAATGAGCAGTTCTTC